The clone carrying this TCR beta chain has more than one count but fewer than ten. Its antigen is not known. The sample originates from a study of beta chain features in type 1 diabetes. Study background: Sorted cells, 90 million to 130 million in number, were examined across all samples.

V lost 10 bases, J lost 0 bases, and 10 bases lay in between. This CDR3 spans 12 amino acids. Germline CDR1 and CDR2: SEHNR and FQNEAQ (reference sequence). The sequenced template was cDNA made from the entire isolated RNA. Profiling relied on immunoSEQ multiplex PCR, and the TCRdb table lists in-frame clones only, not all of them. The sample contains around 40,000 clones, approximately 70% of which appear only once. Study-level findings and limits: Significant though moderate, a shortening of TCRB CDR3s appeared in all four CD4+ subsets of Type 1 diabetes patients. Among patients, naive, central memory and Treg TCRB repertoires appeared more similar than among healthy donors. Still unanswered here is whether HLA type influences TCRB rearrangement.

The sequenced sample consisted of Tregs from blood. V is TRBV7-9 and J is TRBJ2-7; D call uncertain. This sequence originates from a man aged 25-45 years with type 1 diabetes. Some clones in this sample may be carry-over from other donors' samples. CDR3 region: CATGQLSYEQYF. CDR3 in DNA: TGTGCCACTGGGCAACTCTCCTACGAGCAGTACTTC.